This paragraph reports one T cell receptor (beta chain). Its specificity is not known. The CDR3 is made up of 17 amino acids. The germline CDR1 and CDR2 sequences are SGHTA and FQGNSA. V lost 0 bases, J lost 13 bases, and 16 bases stayed unmatched. The time point here: after preoperative PTX-NDP chemotherapy. Patients received paclitaxel-nedaplatin as preoperative chemotherapy before surgery. This entry comes from a study of esophageal squamous cell carcinoma under preoperative chemotherapy. Findings of the study overall: After treatment, tumor-infiltrating lymphocytes apparently came partly from blood T cells.

TCRdb reanalysed the PCR reads using MiXCR and keeps one entry per CDR3 protein. The sample lists 30,000 to 35,000 distinct CDR3 sequences, around 50% occurring once. The sample was taken from a patient given preoperative chemotherapy. The sequence was obtained from a human donor with esophageal squamous cell carcinoma. The donor label of this sample is uncertain. The chain recombines TRBV7-2 with TRBJ2-1, with 9 bases aligning to TRBD1. Written as DNA, the CDR3 is TGTGCCAGCAGCTTAGCACTCAGCGGACAGGGGTACGAGACCCAGTTCTTC. Residues: CASSLALSGQGYETQFF.